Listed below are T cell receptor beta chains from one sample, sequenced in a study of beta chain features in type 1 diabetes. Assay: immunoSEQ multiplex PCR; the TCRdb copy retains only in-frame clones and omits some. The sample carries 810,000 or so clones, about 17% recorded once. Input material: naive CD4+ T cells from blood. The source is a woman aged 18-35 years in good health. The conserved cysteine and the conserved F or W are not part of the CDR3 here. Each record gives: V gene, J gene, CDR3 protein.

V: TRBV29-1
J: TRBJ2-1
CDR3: SVDGTGHNEQF

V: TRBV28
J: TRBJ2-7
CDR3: ASNDRVEQY

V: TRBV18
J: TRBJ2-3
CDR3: ASSPPLGLAGASDTQY

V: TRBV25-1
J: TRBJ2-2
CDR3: ASSVLAGGRTGELF

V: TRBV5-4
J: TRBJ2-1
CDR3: ASSLGGASYNEQF

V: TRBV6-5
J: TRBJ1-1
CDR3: ASSSGSFTEAF

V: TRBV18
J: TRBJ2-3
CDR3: ASSPGRPSTDTQY

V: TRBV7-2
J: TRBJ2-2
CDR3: ASSFDTNTGELF

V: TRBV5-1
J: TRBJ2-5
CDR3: ASSSTEETQY

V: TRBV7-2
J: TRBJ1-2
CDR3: ASSPETGRGYT

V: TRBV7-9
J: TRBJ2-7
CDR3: ASSSQGGEQY

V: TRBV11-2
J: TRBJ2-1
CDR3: ASSFWSGRDVQF

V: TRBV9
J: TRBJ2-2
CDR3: ASSLHRGGWTGELF

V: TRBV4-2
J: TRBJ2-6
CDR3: ASSQPSGANVLT

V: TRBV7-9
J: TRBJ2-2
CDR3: ASSSTGGYPGELF

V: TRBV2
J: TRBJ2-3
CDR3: ASNRRSGQY

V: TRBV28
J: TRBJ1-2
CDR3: ASSSARTVYGYT

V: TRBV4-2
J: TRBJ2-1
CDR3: ASSQDQSFGLAFEQF

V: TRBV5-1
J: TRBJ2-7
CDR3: ASSPASGVKTYEQY

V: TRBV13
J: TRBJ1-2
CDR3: ASSPDRGGYGYT

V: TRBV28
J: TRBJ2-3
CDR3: ASTDAESTDTQY

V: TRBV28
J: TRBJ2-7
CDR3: ASSLFSYEQY